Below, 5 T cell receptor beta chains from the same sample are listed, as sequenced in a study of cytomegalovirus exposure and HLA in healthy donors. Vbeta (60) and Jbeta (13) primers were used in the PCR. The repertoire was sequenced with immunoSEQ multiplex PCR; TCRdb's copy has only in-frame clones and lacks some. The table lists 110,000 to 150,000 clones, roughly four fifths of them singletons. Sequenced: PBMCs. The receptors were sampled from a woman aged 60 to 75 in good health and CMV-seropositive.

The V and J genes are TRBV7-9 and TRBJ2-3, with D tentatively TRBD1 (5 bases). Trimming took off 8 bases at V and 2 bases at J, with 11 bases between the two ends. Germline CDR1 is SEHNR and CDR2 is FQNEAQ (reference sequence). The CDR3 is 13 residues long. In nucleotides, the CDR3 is TGTGCCAGCGGTAACAGGACCACAGATACGCAGTATTTT. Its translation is CASGNRTTDTQYF.

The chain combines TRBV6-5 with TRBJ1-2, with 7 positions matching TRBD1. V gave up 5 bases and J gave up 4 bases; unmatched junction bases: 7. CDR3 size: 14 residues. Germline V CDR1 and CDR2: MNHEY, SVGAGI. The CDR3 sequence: CASSPRQGRYGYTF. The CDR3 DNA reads TGTGCCAGCAGTCCTCGACAGGGACGCTATGGCTACACCTTC.

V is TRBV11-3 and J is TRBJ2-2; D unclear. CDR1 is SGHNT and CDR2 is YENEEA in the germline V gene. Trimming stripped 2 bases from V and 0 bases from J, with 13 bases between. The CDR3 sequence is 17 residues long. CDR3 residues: CASSLSTLGANTGELFF. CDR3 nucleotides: TGTGCCAGCAGCTTATCGACACTCGGCGCGAACACCGGGGAGCTGTTTTTT.

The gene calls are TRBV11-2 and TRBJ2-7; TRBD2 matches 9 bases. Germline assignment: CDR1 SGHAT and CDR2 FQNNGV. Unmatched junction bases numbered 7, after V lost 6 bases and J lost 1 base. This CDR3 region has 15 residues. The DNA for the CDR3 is TGTGCCAGCAGTTCAACGGGACTAGCATCCTACGAGCAGTACTTC. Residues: CASSSTGLASYEQYF. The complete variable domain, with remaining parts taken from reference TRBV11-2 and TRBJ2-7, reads EAGVAQSPRYKIIEKRQSVAFWCNPISGHATLYWYQQILGQGPKLLIQFQNNGVVDDSQLPKDRFSAERLKGVDSTLKIQPAKLEDSAVYLCASSSTGLASYEQYFGPGTRLTVT.

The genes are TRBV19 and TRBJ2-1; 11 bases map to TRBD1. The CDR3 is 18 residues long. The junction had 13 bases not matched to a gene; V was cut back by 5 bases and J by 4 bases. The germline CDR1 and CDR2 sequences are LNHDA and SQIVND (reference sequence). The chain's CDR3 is CASSFHRDRGAQYNEQFF. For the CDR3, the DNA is TGTGCCAGTAGTTTTCACCGGGACAGGGGGGCTCAATACAATGAGCAGTTCTTC.